This entry lists 24 T cell receptor beta chains sequenced from one sample in a study of T cell responses to AZD1222 COVID-19 vaccine. Profiling relied on immunoSEQ multiplex PCR, and the TCRdb table lists in-frame clones only, not all of them. The table has approximately 150,000 clones, roughly 91% seen once; the top ten hold around 5%. The specimen comprised peripheral blood, sampled on day 0 of AZD1222 vaccination. Receptors originate from an adult in good health.

V and J are TRBV4-1 and TRBJ2-1; D gene ambiguous. CDR3 length equals 15 residues. Germline V gene sequence: CDR1 MGHRA, CDR2 YSYEKL. Trimming cost V 1 base and J 0 bases, with 7 bases left between them. CDR3 DNA sequence: TGCGCCAGCAGCCAAGCTTGGAGCTCCTACAATGAGCAGTTCTTC. Its protein product is CASSQAWSSYNEQFF.

This clone has a single count. This CDR3 reads CASSQRVAGQYF. In DNA form, the CDR3 reads TGTGCCAGCAGCCAAAGGGTCGCGGGGCAGTACTTC. The chain carries TRBV5-8 and TRBJ2-5, with D possibly TRBD2 on 6 matching bases. V was clipped by 4 bases and J by 11 bases, with 15 bases between them. Germline V gene sequence: CDR1 SGHTS, CDR2 YDEGEE. This CDR3 comprises 12 residues. The variable domain in full, completed from reference TRBV5-8 and TRBJ2-5, reads EAGVTQSPTHLIKTRGQQATLRCSPISGHTSVYWYQQALGLGLQFLLWYDEGEERNRGNFPPRFSGRQFPNYSSELNVNALELEDSALYLCASSQRVAGQYFGPGTRLLVL.

The J gene is TRBJ1-2, the V gene TRBV19; 10 positions agree with TRBD1. Germline V gene sequence: CDR1 LNHDA, CDR2 SQIVND (reference sequence). The CDR3 runs to 15 residues. After removal of 3 bases from V and 8 bases from J, the junction contained 9 bases not matched to a gene. The CDR3 DNA is TGTGCCAGTAGTATTTCGGGGACAGGGGCTAGAGGCTACACCTTC. Translation: CASSISGTGARGYTF.

The rearrangement joins TRBV19 to TRBJ1-5; TRBD1 matches 9 bases. The CDR3 runs to 14 residues. V lost 6 bases, J lost 2 bases, and 2 bases stayed unmatched. CDR1 and CDR2 (germline): LNHDA, SQIVND (reference sequence). CDR3 nucleotides: TGTGCCAGTAGGAGGACAGGGGGCAATCAGCCCCAGCATTTT. The encoded protein is CASRRTGGNQPQHF. Full variable domain (missing parts from reference TRBV19 and TRBJ1-5): DGGITQSPKYLFRKEGQNVTLSCEQNLNHDAMYWYRQDPGQGLRLIYYSQIVNDFQKGDIAEGYSVSREKKESFPLTVTSAQKNPTAFYLCASRRTGGNQPQHFGDGTRLSIL.

V is TRBV7-2 and J is TRBJ1-2; a possible D gene is TRBD1 (5 bases). The CDR3 has 16 amino acids. Germline-derived CDR1 and CDR2 are SGHTA and FQGNSA. Trimming took off 5 bases at V and 3 bases at J, with 19 bases between the two ends. CDR3 bases: TGTGCCAGCAGCCGTCAGACCGGGGCAGGAGACTATGGCTACACCTTC. This codes for CASSRQTGAGDYGYTF.

V gene TRBV5-1 combines with J gene TRBJ1-6, with 8 bases lining up with TRBD1. Unmatched junction bases numbered 21, after V lost 2 bases and J lost 14 bases. Germline loops: CDR1 SGHRS, CDR2 YFSETQ. This CDR3 is 18 amino acids long. CDR3 residues: CASSLRQMTGAWKVALHF. The CDR3 region has the DNA TGCGCCAGCAGCTTACGACAAATGACAGGGGCTTGGAAGGTTGCCCTCCACTTT.

In DNA form, the CDR3 reads TGCGCCAGCAGCTTGGAAGGGGGCGGATGGGGCTACACCTTC. It translates to CASSLEGGGWGYTF. The chain carries TRBV5-1 and TRBJ1-2; 7 bases fit TRBD1. V dropped 0 bases and J dropped 8; count of bases not matched to a gene: 7. Germline values: CDR1 SGHRS, CDR2 YFSETQ. The CDR3 length is 14 residues.

V gene TRBV19 combines with J gene TRBJ1-1; D is uncertain. The CDR3 totals 11 residues. The germline V gene encodes CDR1 LNHDA and CDR2 SQIVND (reference sequence). V was cut by 6 bases and J by 6 bases, with 8 bases left in between. CDR3 amino acids: CASRIGPEAFF. The CDR3 DNA reads TGTGCCAGTAGGATCGGGCCTGAAGCTTTCTTT.

The chain recombines TRBV27 with TRBJ2-3; D call uncertain. CDR3 length: 15 amino acids. V was clipped by 6 bases and J by 1 base, with 14 bases between them. Germline-derived CDR1 and CDR2 are MNHEY and SMNVEV (reference sequence). CDR3 loop: CASRAYRWGTDTQYF. CDR3 DNA sequence: TGTGCCAGCAGGGCATACCGTTGGGGCACAGATACGCAGTATTTT.

The CDR3, as DNA: TGTGCCATCAGTGACGGACTAGCGGGCTCCTACGAGCAGTACTTC. Its translation is CAISDGLAGSYEQYF. The V gene is TRBV10-3, the J gene TRBJ2-7, with 11 bases aligning to TRBD2. This CDR3 is 15 amino acids long. Germline assignment: CDR1 ENHRY and CDR2 SYGVKD. The ends lost 3 bases at V and 0 bases at J; junction bases unmatched: 1.

Note on this clone: The germline gene is not matched at one end of the junction; a read error may be the cause. The rearrangement joins TRBV12-3 or TRBV12-4 to TRBJ1-1; D not resolved. The CDR3 spans 13 residues. This CDR3 reads CATSRQTATEAFF. In DNA form, the CDR3 reads TGTGCCACCAGTAGGCAGACGGCCACTGAAGCTTTCTTT.

This rearrangement joins TRBV3-1 (or the pseudogene TRBV3-2) to TRBJ1-6; no clear D gene. CDR1 is LGHDT and CDR2 is YNNKEL in the germline V gene (reference sequence). V lost 3 bases to trimming and J lost 8 bases, with 8 bases between them. The CDR3 loop spans 13 amino acids. CDR3 sequence: CASSQGIDSPLHF. CDR3 coding DNA: TGTGCCAGCAGCCAGGGGATTGATTCACCCCTCCACTTT.

V is TRBV6-5 and J is TRBJ2-7, with 9 nucleotides matching TRBD1. Germline lookup yields CDR1 MNHEY and CDR2 SVGAGI. The CDR3 consists of 14 residues. The junction had 8 bases not matched to a gene; V was cut back by 8 bases and J by 3 bases. CDR3 nucleotides: TGTGCCAGCTCTGGGACAGGGCACATCTACGAGCAGTACTTC. This encodes CASSGTGHIYEQYF.

V usage is TRBV19 and J usage is TRBJ1-2; the D gene is possibly TRBD1 (5 bases). Germline V CDR1 and CDR2: LNHDA, SQIVND (reference sequence). The CDR3 spans 15 residues. V was pared by 7 bases and J by 3 bases, with 18 bases between. CDR3 region: CASTYGTAEDYGYTF. The CDR3 DNA reads as TGTGCCAGTACCTACGGGACCGCGGAAGACTATGGCTACACCTTC. Combining the CDR3 with reference TRBV19 and TRBJ1-2 gives the whole variable domain DGGITQSPKYLFRKEGQNVTLSCEQNLNHDAMYWYRQDPGQGLRLIYYSQIVNDFQKGDIAEGYSVSREKKESFPLTVTSAQKNPTAFYLCASTYGTAEDYGYTFGSGTRLTVV.

The V gene is TRBV30, the J gene TRBJ1-2; the D gene is possibly TRBD1 (6 bases). This CDR3 has 15 residues. The V end lost 2 bases, the J end lost 8 bases, and 21 bases lay between the germline ends. Germline V CDR1 and CDR2: GTSNPN, SVGIG (reference sequence). The CDR3 region has the DNA TGTGCCTGGAGTAGGGGGGTGTTGGGGGTTGGAGGCTACACCTTC. As protein: CAWSRGVLGVGGYTF. The whole variable domain, remainder taken from reference TRBV30 and TRBJ1-2, is SQTIHQWPATLVQPVGSPLSLECTVEGTSNPNLYWYRQAAGRGLQLLFYSVGIGQISSEVPQNLSASRPQDRQFILSSKKLLLSDSGFYLCAWSRGVLGVGGYTFGSGTRLTVV.

The chain joins TRBV6-5 to TRBJ2-3; D remains unclear. CDR3 length: 10 amino acids. V gave up 8 bases and J gave up 2 bases, with 2 bases separating them. Germline V lookup: CDR1 MNHEY, CDR2 SVGAGI. The CDR3 DNA is TGTGCCAGCCACACAGATACGCAGTATTTT. Translating it yields CASHTDTQYF.

In this sample, this clone turned up once. V is TRBV5-1 and J is TRBJ1-1, with D tentatively TRBD1 (5 bases). Germline V gene sequence: CDR1 SGHRS, CDR2 YFSETQ. CDR3 length: 17 amino acids. Trimming took 4 bases from V and 0 from J, leaving 19 bases between them. CDR3 sequence: CASSPLSEGTMNTEAFF. The CDR3 DNA follows: TGCGCCAGCAGCCCCCTATCCGAAGGGACGATGAACACTGAAGCTTTCTTT.

This chain connects TRBV21-1 to TRBJ2-2; the table's D gene call, TRBD2, was not cross checked with the DNA. TRBV21-1 is a recognized pseudogene. CDR3 length equals 18 residues. CDR3 in DNA: TGTGCCAGCAGCCCGAGGACTAGCGGGAGTGTGGGCACCGGGGAGCTGTTTTTT. This encodes CASSPRTSGSVGTGELFF.

The chain carries TRBV7-8 and TRBJ1-2; 11 bases line up with TRBD1. Germline loops: CDR1 SGHVS, CDR2 FQNEAQ. The J segment lost 5 bases and the V segment lost 0 bases, leaving 5 bases of the junction unmatched. CDR3 length: 16 amino acids. CDR3 nucleotides: TGTGCCAGCAGCTTAGCGCGGGACAGGGGGAGGTATGGCTACACCTTC. Its protein is CASSLARDRGRYGYTF.

This clone turned up a few times. The rearrangement joins TRBV27 to TRBJ2-7; 9 bases align to TRBD2. This CDR3 contains 14 residues. Germline CDR1 is MNHEY and CDR2 is SMNVEV (reference sequence). V trimming: 7 bases; J trimming: 7 bases; junction bases outside the gene matches: 11. CDR3 DNA: TGTGCCAGCACCCTATCCGGGACTAGCAAAGAGCAGTACTTC. This sequence encodes CASTLSGTSKEQYF.

The rearrangement links TRBV9 to TRBJ2-2; D tentatively fits TRBD1 or TRBD2 (6 bases each). Trimming took 3 bases from V and 7 from J, leaving 10 bases between them. The CDR3 is 13 residues long. From germline, CDR1 is SGDLS and CDR2 YYNGEE. CDR3 in DNA: TGTGCCAGCAGCGCCGGGGGCCACGGGGAGCTGTTTTTT. Amino acids: CASSAGGHGELFF. The whole variable domain, filled in from reference TRBV9 and TRBJ2-2, reads DSGVTQTPKHLITATGQRVTLRCSPRSGDLSVYWYQQSLDQGLQFLIQYYNGEERAKGNILERFSAQQFPDLHSELNLSSLELGDSALYFCASSAGGHGELFFGEGSRLTVL.

The chain is built from TRBV4-2 and TRBJ2-1; D gene uncertain. Germline CDR1 LGHNA, CDR2 YNFKEQ. The CDR3 loop spans 16 amino acids. V lost 1 base and J 1 base, leaving 11 bases between the germline ends. The CDR3 sequence: CASSQGSLESYNEQFF. CDR3 nucleotides: TGTGCCAGCAGCCAAGGTTCTCTTGAATCCTACAATGAGCAGTTCTTC.

The chain uses TRBV9 and TRBJ1-2; D is perhaps TRBD1 (6 bases). CDR1 and CDR2 (germline): SGDLS, YYNGEE. Deletions cut 0 bases from V and 6 bases from J, with 12 bases between. This CDR3 is 14 amino acids long. As DNA, the CDR3 is TGTGCCAGCAGCGTAGGGCCAGGGGAGGATGGCTACACCTTC. Its protein product is CASSVGPGEDGYTF.

This sequence joins TRBV21-1 and TRBJ2-1; the listed D gene, TRBD2, was not tested against the DNA. TRBV21-1 is a documented pseudogene. This CDR3 contains 16 residues. This chain's CDR3 is CASGGKRGLCYNEQFF. CDR3 sequence (DNA): TGTGCCAGCGGTGGAAAGCGGGGACTCTGCTACAATGAGCAGTTCTTC.